This record looks at one T cell receptor (beta chain) sequence and its context. Germline and junction disagree at one end, which may indicate a read error. Original handling: Amplified reference gene primers provided the basis for estimating nucleated cell counts. Using immunoSEQ multiplex PCR, the repertoire was profiled, and TCRdb retains in-frame clones only, with some absent. The V and J calls and clone size are taken from that table; D and trimming were inferred from the DNA. In the table there are some 72,000 clones, 80% of which are singletons. This CDR3 has 14 residues. Germline CDR1 MGHDK, CDR2 SYGVNS. This sample is drawn from a study of blood T cell repertoires in COVID-19. For the study at large: PBMCs, B-cell-depleted T cells, or T cells were the source of the cDNA or gDNA that made up the material.

Sequenced material: peripheral blood. This TCR came from a man aged 45-65 years with COVID-19, enrolled during active disease. V gene TRBV25-1 combines with J gene TRBJ2-7; no clear D. This CDR3 reads CASTEEDSPYEQYF. The CDR3 DNA sequence: TGTGCCAGCACTGAAGAGGATTCCCCCTACGAGCAGTACTTC.